Following are 26 T cell receptor beta chains from one sample sequenced in a study of T cells in Graves' hyperthyroidism and ophthalmopathy. The source material, RNA transcripts, was used to amplify TCR beta CDR3 regions. The HTBI primer set was used in a first-round RT-PCR of the TCR CDR3. TCRdb passed the multiplex PCR reads through MiXCR, listing each CDR3 protein once. The table includes fewer than 350,000 distinct CDR3 sequences, about a sixth detected once. Sequencing used blood. The receptors here all came from a woman in her thirties or forties with Graves' ophthalmopathy.

The sample holds many counts of this clonotype. This chain uses TRBV30 with TRBJ2-2, with 15 bases aligning to TRBD2. V lost 3 bases and J lost 5; bases outside the gene matches: 7. Germline CDR1 GTSNPN, CDR2 SVGIG (reference sequence). CDR3 length: 17 amino acids. CDR3 DNA: TGTGCCTGGAGCCGGGGACTAGCGGGAGGTCAAACCGGGGAGCTGTTTTTT. As protein: CAWSRGLAGGQTGELFF. Looking up the rest from reference TRBV30 and TRBJ2-2 gives the full variable domain: SQTIHQWPATLVQPVGSPLSLECTVEGTSNPNLYWYRQAAGRGLQLLFYSVGIGQISSEVPQNLSASRPQDRQFILSSKKLLLSDSGFYLCAWSRGLAGGQTGELFFGEGSRLTVL.

As for this clonotype: A much larger clone lies a single base off, so this may be a read error. V usage is TRBV6-2 or TRBV6-3 and J usage is TRBJ2-7, with 8 bases that match TRBD1. CDR1 and CDR2 from the germline V gene are MNHEY and SVGEGT. The CDR3 has 14 residues. The CDR3 is CANSYGQGPYEQYF. The CDR3 nucleotides read TGTGCCAACAGTTACGGACAGGGTCCCTACGAGCAGTACTTC.

This clonotype was detected many times. V gene TRBV24-1 combines with J gene TRBJ2-5, with 10 bases fitting TRBD1. Germline lookup yields CDR1 KGHDR and CDR2 SFDVKD. CDR3 length: 15 residues. With V trimmed by 4 bases and J by 6 bases, 7 bases remained unmatched. The CDR3 nucleotides read TGTGCCACCAGTGAACGGGGACAGGGGTTCAAGACCCAGTACTTC. This codes for CATSERGQGFKTQYF.

The V gene is TRBV7-2, the J gene TRBJ1-6; tentative D call: TRBD1 (5 bases). Per the germline V gene, CDR1 is SGHTA and CDR2 is FQGNSA. The V and J ends lost 5 bases and 4 bases respectively, with 9 bases between them. The CDR3 contains 14 residues. In nucleotides, the CDR3 is TGTGCCAGCAGCCCGGGACTGTATAATTCACCCCTCCACTTT. Its translation: CASSPGLYNSPLHF.

About this clonotype: This may come from a read error, since a much larger clone is one base off. V usage is TRBV7-2 and J usage is TRBJ2-7; unclear D gene. The length of the CDR3 is 14 residues. V was cut by 4 bases and J by 4 bases, with 14 bases left in between. Germline CDR1 is SGHTA and CDR2 is FQGNSA. This CDR3 is CASSSSVGNYEQYF. The CDR3 nucleotides are TGTGCCAGCAGCTCCTCGGTGGGAAATTACGAGCAGTACTTC.

This clonotype was picked up many times. V is TRBV19 and J is TRBJ2-6; 9 bases are shared with TRBD1. Losses at the gene ends were 7 bases for V and 0 bases for J; bases not matched to a gene: 13. From germline, CDR1 is LNHDA and CDR2 SQIVND (reference sequence). The CDR3 contains 19 residues. The CDR3 DNA reads as TGTGCCAGTAATCTAACAGCCGGGACAGGGTCCTCTGGGGCCAACGTCCTGACTTTC. Amino acid sequence: CASNLTAGTGSSGANVLTF.

Details on this clonotype: This may come from a read error, since a much larger clone is one base off. Without the conserved terminal phenylalanine or tryptophan, this CDR3 likely stems from a read error. The chain recombines TRBV28 with TRBJ1-1; 7 bases are shared with TRBD1. The V gene end was trimmed by 4 bases and the J gene end by 1 base; junction bases not matched to a gene: 9. Germline assignment: CDR1 MDHEN and CDR2 SYDVKM. The length of the CDR3 is 16 residues. The CDR3 reads CASSSPWTGKNTEAFS. The CDR3 nucleotides are TGTGCCAGCAGTTCCCCTTGGACAGGAAAGAACACTGAAGCTTTCTCT.

This chain connects TRBV2 to TRBJ2-5; D is unclear. The V end lost 4 bases, the J end lost 4 bases, and 10 bases lay between the germline ends. CDR3 length: 13 amino acids. Germline V gene lookup returns CDR1 SNHLY and CDR2 FYNNEI. The DNA of the CDR3 is TGTGCCAGCAGTGTAAGGCAGCTAGAGACCCAGTACTTC. Its protein product is CASSVRQLETQYF.

Only a few counts were recorded for this clonotype. This chain uses TRBV11-2 with TRBJ2-2, with TRBD2 identical over 9 bases. Germline lookup yields CDR1 SGHAT and CDR2 FQNNGV. The length of the CDR3 is 17 residues. Unmatched junction bases numbered 6, after V lost 1 base and J lost 3 bases. The CDR3 DNA reads TGTGCCAGCAGCTTAGGGGGTAGCGGGAGTTACACCGGGGAGCTGTTTTTT. Translation gives CASSLGGSGSYTGELFF.

This clonotype was observed at least ten times. The chain carries TRBV10-2 and TRBJ2-7, with 10 bases lining up with TRBD2. Germline lookup yields CDR1 WSHSY and CDR2 SAAADI. Trimming took 0 bases from V and 0 from J; bases not matched to a gene: 5. The CDR3 consists of 17 residues. The CDR3 region is CASSESSGRPNSYEQYF. The CDR3 DNA is TGCGCCAGCAGTGAGTCTAGCGGGAGGCCCAACTCCTACGAGCAGTACTTC.

The sample holds a few counts of this clonotype. The CDR3 loop reads CASLGRIPYEQYF. In DNA form, the CDR3 reads TGTGCCAGTCTGGGACGGATACCCTACGAGCAGTACTTC. This chain uses TRBV28 with TRBJ2-7, with D perhaps assigned TRBD1 or TRBD2 (5 bases each). Trimming left V 9 bases short and J 2 bases short, with 14 bases between. The CDR3 is 13 residues long. The germline V gene has CDR1 MDHEN and CDR2 SYDVKM.

The table lists this clonotype with a few counts. The chain recombines TRBV5-5 with TRBJ1-2; D ambiguous. V gave up 7 bases and J gave up 4 bases, with 11 bases separating them. The CDR3 sequence is 12 residues long. Germline loops: CDR1 SGHKS, CDR2 YYEKEE (reference sequence). CDR3 nucleotides: TGTGCCAGCGGTGGGATCGGCTATGGCTACACCTTC. It specifies CASGGIGYGYTF.

Ten or more counts support this clonotype. This chain links TRBV28 with TRBJ1-1; 9 bases line up with TRBD1. The V gene's germline CDR1 is MDHEN and CDR2 SYDVKM. The CDR3 loop spans 13 amino acids. V shed 6 bases, J shed 3 bases, and the junction held 2 bases outside the gene matches. The CDR3 is CASRGQGDTEAFF. Here the CDR3 DNA reads TGTGCCAGCAGGGGACAGGGTGACACTGAAGCTTTCTTT. Based on the CDR3 plus reference TRBV28 and TRBJ1-1, the full variable domain is DVKVTQSSRYLVKRTGEKVFLECVQDMDHENMFWYRQDPGLGLRLIYFSYDVKMKEKGDIPEGYSVSREKKERFSLILESASTNQTSMYLCASRGQGDTEAFFGQGTRLTVV.

The chain joins TRBV9 to TRBJ2-2; D not resolved. V dropped 4 bases and J dropped 4 bases, with 11 bases sitting between them. Germline V gene sequence: CDR1 SGDLS, CDR2 YYNGEE. CDR3 length: 14 amino acids. Here the CDR3 reads CASSNYWATGELFF. The CDR3 DNA follows: TGTGCCAGCAGCAATTACTGGGCCACCGGGGAGCTGTTTTTT.

This clonotype was counted many times. This chain links TRBV7-9 with TRBJ2-7, with a possible D match to TRBD2 (5 bases). The CDR3 is made up of 15 amino acids. V shed 5 bases and J shed 4 bases, with 18 bases lying between them. Germline V gene lookup returns CDR1 SEHNR and CDR2 FQNEAQ (reference sequence). CDR3 in DNA: TGTGCCAGCAGCGCCAATAAGGCGGGCCATTACGAGCAGTACTTC. Translation: CASSANKAGHYEQYF.

The sample holds many counts of this clonotype. The genes are TRBV6-1 and TRBJ2-5, with a possible D match to TRBD2 (7 bases). The CDR3 runs 17 residues. Trimming cost V 2 bases and J 7 bases, with 23 bases left between them. Germline V CDR1 and CDR2: MNHNS, SASEGT. The CDR3 bases are TGTGCCAGCAGTGAAAGGGGGGGGGGTAACAGGGCGACGACCCAGTACTTC. It is translated as CASSERGGGNRATTQYF.

The V gene is TRBV30, the J gene TRBJ2-7, with D possibly TRBD1 on 5 matching bases. Per germline, CDR1 GTSNPN and CDR2 SVGIG (reference sequence). This CDR3 comprises 15 residues. V dropped 0 bases and J dropped 3 bases, with 15 bases sitting between them. This CDR3 reads CAWSVIGVMGYEQYF. The CDR3 DNA reads TGTGCCTGGAGTGTTATAGGGGTCATGGGCTACGAGCAGTACTTC.

This clonotype was picked up many times. The V and J genes are TRBV30 and TRBJ2-7; tentatively, D is TRBD2 (6 bases). The CDR3 is made up of 13 amino acids. Germline lookup yields CDR1 GTSNPN and CDR2 SVGIG (reference sequence). Trimming left V 2 bases short and J 6 bases short, with 14 bases between. The CDR3 loop is CAWSIGGTGEQYF. The CDR3 DNA reads as TGTGCCTGGAGTATCGGCGGGACGGGCGAGCAGTACTTC.

J is TRBJ2-4 and V is TRBV11-2; 14 bases are a match to TRBD2. Trimming cost V 1 base and J 5 bases; bases outside gene matches: 7. In germline, CDR1 is SGHAT, CDR2 FQNNGV. The length of the CDR3 is 18 residues. The CDR3 loop is CASSLVVGLAGGQNIQYF. DNA for the CDR3: TGTGCCAGCAGCTTAGTGGTCGGACTAGCGGGGGGTCAAAACATTCAGTACTTC.

This clonotype has just a few counts. Compared with germline, one end of the junction differs, possibly owing to a read error. The chain is built from TRBV7-2 and TRBJ1-5; a possible D gene is TRBD1 (6 bases). This CDR3 has 15 amino acids. Germline CDR1 reads SGHTA; CDR2 reads FQGNSA. The CDR3 loop reads CVSSIQGGSNQPQHF. CDR3 nucleotide sequence: TGTGTCAGCAGCATACAGGGTGGTAGCAATCAGCCCCAGCATTTT.

This clonotype was observed at least ten times. The chain's CDR3 is CASSLKVWPQHF. The CDR3 DNA is TGTGCCAGCAGCCTAAAGGTGTGGCCCCAGCATTTT. The chain carries TRBV28 and TRBJ1-5; no definite D call. Germline V gene lookup returns CDR1 MDHEN and CDR2 SYDVKM. The V end was cut by 6 bases, the J end by 9 bases, with 12 bases between. The CDR3 covers 12 residues. The entire variable domain, with the rest obtained from reference TRBV28 and TRBJ1-5, is as follows: DVKVTQSSRYLVKRTGEKVFLECVQDMDHENMFWYRQDPGLGLRLIYFSYDVKMKEKGDIPEGYSVSREKKERFSLILESASTNQTSMYLCASSLKVWPQHFGDGTRLSIL.

This clonotype was seen ten or more times. The gene calls are TRBV20-1 and TRBJ1-5; no clear D. V gave up 3 bases and J gave up 0 bases, with 15 bases separating them. The germline V gene encodes CDR1 DFQATT and CDR2 SNEGSKA (reference sequence). The CDR3 is 16 residues long. CDR3: CSASRTELYSNQPQHF. CDR3 DNA sequence: TGCAGTGCTAGTCGCACGGAGTTATATAGCAATCAGCCCCAGCATTTT.

This clonotype was observed at least ten times. The chain carries TRBV27 and TRBJ1-1; 9 bases fit TRBD1. The CDR3 runs 14 residues. CDR1 and CDR2 from the germline V gene are MNHEY and SMNVEV (reference sequence). Trimming at V came to 5 bases and at J to 4 bases, leaving 5 bases not matched to a gene. CDR3 protein: CASSNPTGGTEAFF. Here the CDR3 DNA reads TGTGCCAGCAGTAATCCGACAGGGGGCACTGAAGCTTTCTTT.

The genes are TRBV6-5 and TRBJ1-6; a weak D match, TRBD1 (6 bases). Germline CDR1 MNHEY, CDR2 SVGAGI. This CDR3 comprises 18 residues. Trimming removed 0 bases at V and 7 bases at J, with 19 bases between. The CDR3 sequence: CASSYSMVWGANNSPLHF. Written as DNA, the CDR3 is TGTGCCAGCAGTTACTCGATGGTATGGGGGGCGAACAATTCACCCCTCCACTTT.

This clonotype was observed at least ten times. This chain links TRBV12-3 or TRBV12-4 with TRBJ1-1; no firm D call. The CDR3 is 14 residues long. V lost 3 bases and J 0 bases, leaving 8 bases between the germline ends. Here the CDR3 reads CASSFFSLNTEAFF. Here the CDR3 DNA reads TGTGCCAGCAGTTTTTTCTCCCTGAACACTGAAGCTTTCTTT.

The sample holds many counts of this clonotype. V gene TRBV29-1 combines with J gene TRBJ2-5, with TRBD2 identical over 9 bases. V shed 4 bases and J 5 bases; nucleotides not matched to a gene: 8. Looked up from germline, CDR1 is SQVTM and CDR2 is ANQGSEA. This CDR3 comprises 14 residues. CDR3 sequence: CSVGGGRARETQYF. Written as DNA, the CDR3 is TGCAGCGTTGGTGGCGGGAGGGCGAGGGAGACCCAGTACTTC. The full variable domain, its missing parts supplied by reference TRBV29-1 and TRBJ2-5, is SAVISQKPSRDICQRGTSLTIQCQVDSQVTMMFWYRQQPGQSLTLIATANQGSEATYESGFVIDKFPISRPNLTFSTLTVSNMSPEDSSIYLCSVGGGRARETQYFGPGTRLLVL.